These T cell receptor beta chains were read from a single sample in a study of shared clonotypes between healthy human individuals. The method was immunoSEQ multiplex PCR; TCRdb's version includes in-frame clones alone and lacks a portion of them. The table lists fewer than 1.8 million clones, less than 99% of them singletons. The sequenced material came from naive CD4+ T cells sorted from blood. All receptors derive from a man younger than 40 in good health. Both conserved end residues are part of each CDR3. D genes are given only for firm matches. Clone size is given for some rows only: seen once, a few or many times, or a class if the clone is expanded.

cdr3_nt: TGTGCCAGTAGTATATTCCGGACCGACCTGGGCACAGATACGCAGTATTTT
cdr3_aa: CASSIFRTDLGTDTQYF
cdr3_length: 17
j_call: TRBJ2-3
clone_size: .
d_call: .
v_call: TRBV19

cdr3_nt: TGTGCCAGCAAGCGTTCCTACGAGCAGTACTTC
cdr3_aa: CASKRSYEQYF
cdr3_length: 11
j_call: TRBJ2-7
clone_size: .
d_call: .
v_call: TRBV25-1

cdr3_nt: TGTGCCAGCAGCTTAACGGGTCGTGTGCGGGTTAGCACAGATACGCAGTATTTT
cdr3_aa: CASSLTGRVRVSTDTQYF
cdr3_length: 18
j_call: TRBJ2-3
clone_size: .
d_call: .
v_call: TRBV7-3

cdr3_nt: TGTGCCAGTAGAGTCAGGGGTTCTCGCACAGATACGCAGTATTTT
cdr3_aa: CASRVRGSRTDTQYF
cdr3_length: 15
j_call: TRBJ2-3
clone_size: .
d_call: .
v_call: TRBV19

cdr3_nt: TGTGCCAGCAGTTACTCCCAGGGGGCTGGCGAGCAGTACTTC
cdr3_aa: CASSYSQGAGEQYF
cdr3_length: 14
j_call: TRBJ2-7
clone_size: .
d_call: TRBD1
v_call: TRBV6-5

cdr3_nt: TGTGCCAGCAGACGGCTGTACGAGCAGTACTTC
cdr3_aa: CASRRLYEQYF
cdr3_length: 11
j_call: TRBJ2-7
clone_size: .
d_call: .
v_call: TRBV6-5

cdr3_nt: TGTGCCAGTAGTACCCCGGGACAGGGAGGCAATGAGCAGTTCTTC
cdr3_aa: CASSTPGQGGNEQFF
cdr3_length: 15
j_call: TRBJ2-1
clone_size: .
d_call: TRBD1
v_call: TRBV19

cdr3_nt: TGTGCCAGCTCACCTACCGGGACAGGGTCCTACGAGCAGTACTTC
cdr3_aa: CASSPTGTGSYEQYF
cdr3_length: 15
j_call: TRBJ2-7
clone_size: .
d_call: TRBD1
v_call: TRBV18

cdr3_nt: TGTGCCAGCAGTGACCGGCAGACCTTTCAAGAGACCCAGTACTTC
cdr3_aa: CASSDRQTFQETQYF
cdr3_length: 15
j_call: TRBJ2-5
clone_size: .
d_call: .
v_call: TRBV2

cdr3_nt: TGTGCAGGAGAAACGAAGGGACAGAACACTGAAGCTTTCTTT
cdr3_aa: CAGETKGQNTEAFF
cdr3_length: 14
j_call: TRBJ1-1
clone_size: .
d_call: .
v_call: TRBV5-4

cdr3_nt: TGTGCCAGCAGTGCTCCGGGACTATTCTATGGCTACACCTTC
cdr3_aa: CASSAPGLFYGYTF
cdr3_length: 14
j_call: TRBJ1-2
clone_size: .
d_call: .
v_call: TRBV25-1

cdr3_nt: TGTGCCACCTCTCGTGCCGGGACAGGACTCTATGGCTACACCTTC
cdr3_aa: CATSRAGTGLYGYTF
cdr3_length: 15
j_call: TRBJ1-2
clone_size: .
d_call: TRBD1
v_call: TRBV15

cdr3_nt: TGTGCCAGCAGCCCTCCCTCGGAAGCAGGGACTCGGGGTAGCAATCAGCCCCAGCATTTT
cdr3_aa: CASSPPSEAGTRGSNQPQHF
cdr3_length: 20
j_call: TRBJ1-5
clone_size: .
d_call: .
v_call: TRBV7-8

cdr3_nt: TGTGCCAGCAGCTTAGTTCCAGTCCAAGAGACCCAGTACTTC
cdr3_aa: CASSLVPVQETQYF
cdr3_length: 14
j_call: TRBJ2-5
clone_size: .
d_call: .
v_call: TRBV11-2

cdr3_nt: TGTGCCAGCAGCCCGTTTAGCGGGAGGGCCGGCGAGCAGTACTTC
cdr3_aa: CASSPFSGRAGEQYF
cdr3_length: 15
j_call: TRBJ2-7
clone_size: .
d_call: TRBD2
v_call: TRBV9

cdr3_nt: TGTGCCAGCAGCCATTCGCCGGGACAGGTTACCTACGAGCAGTACTTC
cdr3_aa: CASSHSPGQVTYEQYF
cdr3_length: 16
j_call: TRBJ2-7
clone_size: .
d_call: TRBD1
v_call: TRBV14

cdr3_nt: TGTGCCAGCAGCTTGGCCAGAAACGACAGGGGTGGCTACACCTTC
cdr3_aa: CASSLARNDRGGYTF
cdr3_length: 15
j_call: TRBJ1-2
clone_size: .
d_call: TRBD1
v_call: TRBV5-4

cdr3_nt: TGTGCCAGCAGTGCCGGGCCCGGGGCTAGCAATGAGCAGTTCTTC
cdr3_aa: CASSAGPGASNEQFF
cdr3_length: 15
j_call: TRBJ2-1
clone_size: .
d_call: .
v_call: TRBV9

cdr3_nt: TGTGCCAGCAGCCAAAGACTAGGGATCCAGTTCAATGAGCAGTTCTTC
cdr3_aa: CASSQRLGIQFNEQFF
cdr3_length: 16
j_call: TRBJ2-1
clone_size: .
d_call: .
v_call: TRBV14

cdr3_nt: TGTGCCAGCAGCGTAGTGGGGCCCGGGACAGGGGCCTACAATGAGCAGTTCTTC
cdr3_aa: CASSVVGPGTGAYNEQFF
cdr3_length: 18
j_call: TRBJ2-1
clone_size: .
d_call: TRBD1
v_call: TRBV9

cdr3_nt: TGTGCCAGCACCAGGACTAGCGGATATTACGAGCAGTACTTC
cdr3_aa: CASTRTSGYYEQYF
cdr3_length: 14
j_call: TRBJ2-7
clone_size: .
d_call: TRBD2
v_call: TRBV2

cdr3_nt: TGCGCCAGCAGCCGAATTTCGAGTGCAACTAATGAAAAACTGTTTTTT
cdr3_aa: CASSRISSATNEKLFF
cdr3_length: 16
j_call: TRBJ1-4
clone_size: .
d_call: .
v_call: TRBV4-3

cdr3_nt: TGTGCCAGCAGTCCGCTAGCGGGAGGGTTCAATGAGCAGTTCTTC
cdr3_aa: CASSPLAGGFNEQFF
cdr3_length: 15
j_call: TRBJ2-1
clone_size: .
d_call: TRBD2
v_call: TRBV2

cdr3_nt: TGTGCCATCAGAAGACTAGCGGCCAATGGGACCCAGTACTTC
cdr3_aa: CAIRRLAANGTQYF
cdr3_length: 14
j_call: TRBJ2-5
clone_size: .
d_call: TRBD2
v_call: TRBV10-3

cdr3_nt: TGCAGCGTTGAGGGTCGGTACACAGATACGCAGTATTTT
cdr3_aa: CSVEGRYTDTQYF
cdr3_length: 13
j_call: TRBJ2-3
clone_size: once
d_call: .
v_call: TRBV29-1

cdr3_nt: TGTGCTAGTGGTTTGGTCCCCGTGACTAGCGGGAGGGCCCGGATCGGCAATGAGCAGTTCTTC
cdr3_aa: CASGLVPVTSGRARIGNEQFF
cdr3_length: 21
j_call: TRBJ2-1
clone_size: once
d_call: TRBD2
v_call: TRBV12-5

cdr3_nt: TGTGCCAGCAGCTTGGGTAGCGGGGGGGATCAAGAGACCCAGTACTTC
cdr3_aa: CASSLGSGGDQETQYF
cdr3_length: 16
j_call: TRBJ2-5
clone_size: .
d_call: TRBD2
v_call: TRBV5-4

cdr3_nt: TGTGCCAGTAGTATAGGACAGGGCGGCGACGAGCAGTACTTC
cdr3_aa: CASSIGQGGDEQYF
cdr3_length: 14
j_call: TRBJ2-7
clone_size: .
d_call: TRBD1
v_call: TRBV19

cdr3_nt: TGTGCCAGCAGTGATCGACAATCGGATCAGCCCCAGCATTTT
cdr3_aa: CASSDRQSDQPQHF
cdr3_length: 14
j_call: TRBJ1-5
clone_size: .
d_call: .
v_call: TRBV2

cdr3_nt: TGCGCCAGCAGCTTGAACCCGGGACTAGCAGATAGCACAGATACGCAGTATTTT
cdr3_aa: CASSLNPGLADSTDTQYF
cdr3_length: 18
j_call: TRBJ2-3
clone_size: .
d_call: TRBD2
v_call: TRBV5-1

cdr3_nt: TGTGCCACCGAGCGGGAGGGTATAGAGACCCAGTACTTC
cdr3_aa: CATEREGIETQYF
cdr3_length: 13
j_call: TRBJ2-5
clone_size: .
d_call: TRBD2
v_call: TRBV10-3

cdr3_nt: TGTGCCAGCAGCCCGGGGGTCCGCACAGGAAACAATGAGCAGTTCTTC
cdr3_aa: CASSPGVRTGNNEQFF
cdr3_length: 16
j_call: TRBJ2-1
clone_size: once
d_call: .
v_call: TRBV5-4

cdr3_nt: TGTGCCAGCAGCGTAGAGTTGGGCACAGATACGCAGTATTTT
cdr3_aa: CASSVELGTDTQYF
cdr3_length: 14
j_call: TRBJ2-3
clone_size: once
d_call: .
v_call: TRBV9

cdr3_nt: TGCGCCAGCAGTTGGGCAGGGGAAGGCACCGGGGAGCTGTTTTTT
cdr3_aa: CASSWAGEGTGELFF
cdr3_length: 15
j_call: TRBJ2-2
clone_size: .
d_call: .
v_call: TRBV5-1

cdr3_nt: TGTGCCAGCAGCCGCGGACAGGGTGGGGTTTGGGACACTGAAGCTTTCTTT
cdr3_aa: CASSRGQGGVWDTEAFF
cdr3_length: 17
j_call: TRBJ1-1
clone_size: once
d_call: TRBD1
v_call: TRBV25-1

cdr3_nt: TGTGCCAGCAGTTTATCCCAATTGAACACTGAAGCTTTCTTT
cdr3_aa: CASSLSQLNTEAFF
cdr3_length: 14
j_call: TRBJ1-1
clone_size: .
d_call: .
v_call: TRBV27

cdr3_nt: TGTGCCAGCACCCTCAATGGTGGAGCTGAGGCTTTCTTT
cdr3_aa: CASTLNGGAEAFF
cdr3_length: 13
j_call: TRBJ1-1
clone_size: .
d_call: .
v_call: TRBV25-1

cdr3_nt: TGTGCCAGCAGTTCCTCCAAGGGGCCCTACGAGCAGTACTTC
cdr3_aa: CASSSSKGPYEQYF
cdr3_length: 14
j_call: TRBJ2-7
clone_size: .
d_call: .
v_call: TRBV27

cdr3_nt: TGTGCCAGCAGCTTAGAGGGGACAGTTAACTATGGCTACACCTTC
cdr3_aa: CASSLEGTVNYGYTF
cdr3_length: 15
j_call: TRBJ1-2
clone_size: .
d_call: TRBD1
v_call: TRBV11-2

cdr3_nt: TGTGCCAGCAGCTTAGTCCAAGAGTGGGAGGGCCTGCCAGATACGCAGTATTTT
cdr3_aa: CASSLVQEWEGLPDTQYF
cdr3_length: 18
j_call: TRBJ2-3
clone_size: once
d_call: TRBD2
v_call: TRBV13

cdr3_nt: TGTGCCAGCAGGTCTGGGAGCGGGAGTCATACGCAGTATTTT
cdr3_aa: CASRSGSGSHTQYF
cdr3_length: 14
j_call: TRBJ2-3
clone_size: .
d_call: TRBD2
v_call: TRBV6-4

cdr3_nt: TGTGCCAGCAGGTACAGGGTGAAGGAGACCCAGTACTTC
cdr3_aa: CASRYRVKETQYF
cdr3_length: 13
j_call: TRBJ2-5
clone_size: .
d_call: .
v_call: TRBV2

cdr3_nt: TGCAGCGTTGAAACCCGGCTGGGGTGGGAGCAGTACTTC
cdr3_aa: CSVETRLGWEQYF
cdr3_length: 13
j_call: TRBJ2-7
clone_size: .
d_call: .
v_call: TRBV29-1

cdr3_nt: TGTGCCAGCAGCGCCGGTGTTAGCGGGGCCACAGATACGCAGTATTTT
cdr3_aa: CASSAGVSGATDTQYF
cdr3_length: 16
j_call: TRBJ2-3
clone_size: once
d_call: TRBD2
v_call: TRBV7-7

cdr3_nt: TGTGCCAGCAGCTTTTCGGGACTAGCAACGAACACCGGGGAGCTGTTTTTT
cdr3_aa: CASSFSGLATNTGELFF
cdr3_length: 17
j_call: TRBJ2-2
clone_size: .
d_call: TRBD2
v_call: TRBV5-4